This entry describes one T cell receptor (beta chain). Its antigen remains unknown. The V gene lost 5 bases and the J gene lost 4 bases, with 11 bases spanning the gap. The germline V gene encodes CDR1 SGHTA and CDR2 FQGNSA. This CDR3 is 14 amino acids long. This sample stems from a study of CD4+ T cells in melanoma. The study, taken as a whole, reports: A reported correlation linked neoantigen-specific CD4+ T cells to CD8+, macrophage and B cell function. Diverse differentiation states were reported for melanoma neoantigen-specific CD4+ T cells.

Libraries were prepared by immunoSEQ multiplex PCR; TCRdb keeps only in-frame clonotypes and omits some of them. Among about 140,000 clones listed, 85% to 95% were seen once. This receptor was identified in a human donor with melanoma. The chain employs TRBV7-2 and TRBJ2-2, with D perhaps matching TRBD1 (6 bases). The CDR3 loop reads CASSPTGITGELFF. The CDR3 bases are TGTGCCAGCAGCCCCACAGGGATCACCGGGGAGCTGTTTTTT.